This entry lists 2 T cell receptor beta chains sequenced from one sample in a study of blood T cell repertoires in COVID-19. Sequencing was performed with immunoSEQ multiplex PCR; in TCRdb, only in-frame clones are kept and a portion is missing. The data show over 300,000 clones, around 90% seen once. The sample taken for sequencing was peripheral blood. Receptors were obtained from a man aged 18-30 years with active or convalescent COVID-19.

This chain connects TRBV15 to TRBJ1-6; D is uncertain. The CDR3 is 12 amino acids. In germline, CDR1 is LNHNV, CDR2 YYDKDF (reference sequence). V shed 4 bases and J shed 6 bases, with 4 bases lying between them. The CDR3 protein is CATSTPNSPLHF. Here the CDR3 DNA reads TGTGCCACCAGCACTCCTAATTCACCCCTCCACTTT.

This clone has more than one count but fewer than ten. This specimen includes other DNA sequences encoding the same CDR3. The V gene is TRBV2, the J gene TRBJ1-5; D gene uncertain. CDR3 length equals 12 residues. The germline gives CDR1 SNHLY, CDR2 FYNNEI. V dropped 8 bases and J dropped 4 bases, with 9 bases sitting between them. The CDR3 coding sequence is TGTGCCAGCTCAGGAAATAATCAGCCCCAGCATTTT. This encodes CASSGNNQPQHF.